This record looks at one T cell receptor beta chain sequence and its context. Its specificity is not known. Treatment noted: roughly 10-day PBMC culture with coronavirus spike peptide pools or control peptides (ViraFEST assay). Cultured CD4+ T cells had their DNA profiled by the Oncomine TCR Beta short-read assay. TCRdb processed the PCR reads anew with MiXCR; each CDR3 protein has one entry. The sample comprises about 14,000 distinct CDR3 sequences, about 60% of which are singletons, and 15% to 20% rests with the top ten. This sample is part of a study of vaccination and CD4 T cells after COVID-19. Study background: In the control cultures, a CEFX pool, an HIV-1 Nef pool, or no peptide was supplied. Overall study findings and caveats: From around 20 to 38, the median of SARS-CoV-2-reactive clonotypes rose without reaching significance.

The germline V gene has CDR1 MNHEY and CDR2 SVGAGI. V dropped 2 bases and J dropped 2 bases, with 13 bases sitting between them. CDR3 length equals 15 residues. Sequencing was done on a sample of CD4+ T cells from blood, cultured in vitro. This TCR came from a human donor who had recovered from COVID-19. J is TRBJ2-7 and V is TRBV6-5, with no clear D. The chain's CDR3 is CASSYNVITAYEQYF. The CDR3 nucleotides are TGTGCCAGCAGTTACAATGTCATAACCGCCTACGAGCAGTACTTC.